The clone carrying this T cell receptor (beta chain) was counted many times. Its matching antigen is unknown. This entry belongs to a study of neurological immune-mediated disorders. Background on the study: Multiple sclerosis patients (n ≈ 34) included around 31 with relapsing-remitting and 3 with secondary progressive disease. Study observations and caveats: Phylogenetic grouping assigned the repertoires of 18 of 34 multiple sclerosis patients to a single related-CDR3 cluster, which may represent a signature.

Via MiXCR, TCRdb re-called the 5' RACE reads, giving one row per CDR3 protein. Of 40,000 to 60,000 distinct CDR3 sequences detected, approximately 3.3% appear once; the ten largest clones hold about 6.3%. The CDR3 is 15 residues long. V trimming: 0 bases; J trimming: 5 bases; junction bases outside the gene matches: 5. Per germline, CDR1 MNHEY and CDR2 SVGAGI. Material: PBMCs. V and J are TRBV6-5 and TRBJ2-3; the match to TRBD2 covers 7 bases. The TCR comes from a man aged 40-49 years with multiple sclerosis. CDR3 in DNA: TGTGCCAGCAGTTACTCGAGTGGCGGGGGAGATACGCAGTATTTT. It specifies CASSYSSGGGDTQYF.